These T cell receptor beta chains were read from a single sample in a study of blood T cell repertoires in COVID-19. TCRdb's copy holds only in-frame clones and misses some; the assay was immunoSEQ multiplex PCR. This table holds about 310,000 clones, 85% found once. Input material: PBMCs or T cells enriched from blood (not recorded which). Every receptor here comes from a woman in her thirties who had been exposed to COVID-19. Both conserved end residues are part of each CDR3. A D gene is named only where the DNA matches it firmly. The listing skips clone size in some rows; elsewhere it reads once, few, many or a size class.

J | V | size | D | DNA | CDR3
TRBJ1-2 | TRBV19 | - | - | TGTGCCAGTAGTACCGACAGGAGGCTGGATGGCTACACCTTC | CASSTDRRLDGYTF
TRBJ1-5 | TRBV9 | few | - | TGTGCCAGCAGCCAAAACGGTCTGAGCAATCAGCCCCAGCATTTT | CASSQNGLSNQPQHF
TRBJ2-7 | TRBV7-9 | - | - | TGTGCCAGCAGCTTTGACAGTCTGGGTGAGCAGTACTTC | CASSFDSLGEQYF
TRBJ2-1 | TRBV19 | - | TRBD1 | TGTGCCAGTAGTATTTCAAGACAGGGCATCTACAATGAGCAGTTCTTC | CASSISRQGIYNEQFF
TRBJ1-6 | TRBV29-1 | - | TRBD1 | TGCGCGACGGGACAGGCAACTTCACCCCTCCACTTT | CATGQATSPLHF
TRBJ2-5 | TRBV18 | - | TRBD1 | TGTGCCAGCTCACCAATCGCCGGGACAGCAGACCAAGAGACCCAGTACTTC | CASSPIAGTADQETQYF
TRBJ2-7 | TRBV27 | few | - | TGTGCCAGGCCCCAGCGGGTCTACGAGCAGTACTTC | CARPQRVYEQYF
TRBJ1-1 | TRBV10-2 | once | - | TGCGCCAGCAGTGAGTCCGGGGGCACTGAAGCTTTCTTT | CASSESGGTEAFF
TRBJ2-3 | TRBV3-1/TRBV3-2 | once | - | TGTGCCAGCAGCCAAGATCTACAGGCGACAGATACGCAGTATTTT | CASSQDLQATDTQYF
TRBJ2-2 | TRBV19 | - | TRBD2 | TGTGCCAGTAGTATCCAGCGGGGGGACACCGGGGAGCTGTTTTTT | CASSIQRGDTGELFF
TRBJ2-1 | TRBV28 | - | TRBD2 | TGTGCCAGCAGTTTGGGTGAGCGGGAGGGAGGTTTTTCTTACAATGAGCAGTTCTTC | CASSLGEREGGFSYNEQFF
TRBJ2-2 | TRBV7-2 | - | TRBD1 | TGTGCCAGCAGCTTAATGGGACAGGGTAACACCGGGGAGCTGTTTTTT | CASSLMGQGNTGELFF
TRBJ2-3 | TRBV11-3 | - | - | TGTGCCAGCGGCGGGACCGAGAGCACAGATACGCAGTATTTT | CASGGTESTDTQYF
TRBJ2-2 | TRBV11-2 | few | TRBD1 | TGTGCCAGCAGGGACAGGGGGCTCACCGGGGAGCTGTTTTTT | CASRDRGLTGELFF
TRBJ1-2 | TRBV12-3/TRBV12-4 | - | - | TGTGCCAGCAGGAGGGTAGTAAGTGGCTACACCTTC | CASRRVVSGYTF
TRBJ1-2 | TRBV4-3 | - | - | TGCGCCAGCAGCCAAGATATCGCGGAAACACGCTACACCTTC | CASSQDIAETRYTF
TRBJ2-1 | TRBV3-1/TRBV3-2 | - | TRBD2 | TGTGCCAGCAGCCCCATAGCGGGAGGGCCATTGAATGAGCAGTTCTTC | CASSPIAGGPLNEQFF